These 27 T cell receptor beta chains originate from one sample sequenced in a study of cytomegalovirus exposure and HLA in healthy donors. The PCR ran on 60 Vbeta and 13 Jbeta primers. The table came from immunoSEQ multiplex PCR; TCRdb's copy has only in-frame clones and leaves some out. The repertoire includes approximately 24,000 clones, approximately 70% of them detected once, and under 4.5% sits in the top ten. Specimen: PBMCs. The receptors shown here come from a woman between 45 and 65 years old in good health and CMV-seronegative.

This clone was seen only a few times. The rearrangement uses TRBV6-6 and TRBJ2-1, with TRBD1 matching 8 bases. Trimming cost V 7 bases and J 6 bases; bases outside gene matches: 11. This CDR3 comprises 15 residues. Germline CDR1 is MNHNY and CDR2 is SVGAGI (reference sequence). The CDR3, as DNA: TGTGCCAGCACTGCTCGGACAGGGAGTGGCAATGAGCAGTTCTTC. As protein: CASTARTGSGNEQFF.

This clone is judged medium-sized. The V gene is TRBV5-6, the J gene TRBJ2-1; D remains ambiguous. Per the germline V gene, CDR1 is SGHDT and CDR2 is YYEEEE. Trimming removed 2 bases at V and 8 bases at J, with 14 bases between. The CDR3 has 14 residues. This CDR3 is CASSFALIRDEQFF. DNA of the CDR3: TGTGCCAGCAGCTTTGCCCTAATCCGTGATGAGCAGTTCTTC.

This clone has only a few counts. The gene calls are TRBV5-4 and TRBJ2-7, with TRBD1 matching 7 bases. V shed 3 bases and J 2 bases; nucleotides not matched to a gene: 5. The germline V gene encodes CDR1 SGHNT and CDR2 YYREEE (reference sequence). The CDR3 runs 14 residues. The CDR3 protein is CASSSGTVTYEQYF. The DNA for the CDR3 is TGTGCCAGCAGCTCCGGGACAGTAACCTACGAGCAGTACTTC.

The rearrangement joins TRBV4-1 to TRBJ2-6; 13 nucleotides line up with TRBD2. V was pared by 3 bases and J by 0 bases, with 8 bases of the junction left unmatched. CDR1 MGHRA and CDR2 YSYEKL come from the germline V gene. The CDR3 length is 20 residues. The CDR3 DNA sequence: TGCGCCAGCAGCCAGGGACTGACTAGCGGGGGGAGCTCTGGGGCCAACGTCCTGACTTTC. As protein: CASSQGLTSGGSSGANVLTF.

This clone showed up just a few times. This chain connects TRBV10-2 to TRBJ1-6; maybe TRBD1 (5 bases). The V end lost 4 bases, the J end lost 7 bases, and 23 bases lay between the germline ends. This CDR3 has 18 residues. The V gene's germline CDR1 is WSHSY and CDR2 SAAADI. This chain's CDR3 is CASSVSGPRGRGNSPLHF. In DNA, the CDR3 is TGCGCCAGCAGTGTCTCAGGCCCGCGGGGCCGGGGGAATTCACCCCTCCACTTT.

The CDR3 is CSVGSGGESEQYF. The DNA for the CDR3 is TGCAGCGTCGGAAGCGGGGGTGAAAGCGAGCAGTACTTC. The V gene is TRBV29-1, the J gene TRBJ2-7; 8 nucleotides line up with TRBD2. Germline trimming cut 6 bases from V and 6 bases from J; bases unmatched to any gene: 10. The germline CDR1 and CDR2 sequences are SQVTM and ANQGSEA. The CDR3 covers 13 residues.

This clone has a handful of counts. This rearrangement joins TRBV29-1 to TRBJ1-2; D possibly corresponds to TRBD1 (5 bases). This CDR3 is built from 13 residues. The ends were cut back, 6 bases at V and 4 bases at J, with 15 bases in the middle. Germline V gives CDR1 SQVTM, CDR2 ANQGSEA. In DNA, the CDR3 is TGCAGCGTCGACAGTGAGGCCACCTATGGCTACACCTTC. Protein sequence: CSVDSEATYGYTF.

This clone appeared a single time. The V gene is TRBV10-3, the J gene TRBJ2-1, with D perhaps matching TRBD1 (6 bases). Germline CDR1 ENHRY, CDR2 SYGVKD. This CDR3 is 13 amino acids long. V was clipped by 11 bases and J by 4 bases, with 15 bases between them. The CDR3 DNA reads TGTGCCCTTGGGGGCCCAGTTTACAATGAGCAGTTCTTC. Protein product: CALGGPVYNEQFF.

The count of this clone is one. The chain has TRBV25-1 and TRBJ1-4; D is perhaps TRBD1 (6 bases). Trimming pared 3 bases from V and 3 bases from J, leaving 11 bases between. There are 15 residues in the CDR3. Germline CDR1 MGHDK, CDR2 SYGVNS. CDR3 in amino acids: CASSDNRAANEKLFF. CDR3 in DNA: TGTGCCAGCAGTGACAACAGGGCCGCTAATGAAAAACTGTTTTTT.

The chain combines TRBV5-1 with TRBJ2-3; 11 bases align to TRBD2. The CDR3 contains 16 residues. Germline CDR1 SGHRS, CDR2 YFSETQ. V was clipped by 1 base and J by 5 bases; unmatched bases: 6. Here the CDR3 reads CASSLTLAGVGDTQYF. CDR3 coding DNA: TGCGCCAGCAGCTTGACACTAGCGGGAGTAGGAGATACGCAGTATTTT.

The chain carries TRBV25-1 and TRBJ1-5, with D maybe TRBD1 (5 bases). The V end was cut by 7 bases, the J end by 7 bases, with 20 bases between. CDR1 and CDR2 (germline): MGHDK, SYGVNS. The CDR3 has 15 amino acids. In nucleotides, the CDR3 is TGTGCCAGCATTATAAGGGTCAGGGAATGGCAGCCCCAGCATTTT. Translation gives CASIIRVREWQPQHF.

This chain uses TRBV14 with TRBJ1-1; 8 bases are a match to TRBD1. Trimming removed 3 bases from V and 6 bases from J; junction bases left unmatched: 6. This CDR3 is built from 14 residues. The germline CDR1 and CDR2 sequences are SGHDN and FVKESK. CDR3 nucleotide sequence: TGTGCCAGCAGCCACCCCAGGGGGCGGGCTGAAGCTTTCTTT. Its protein is CASSHPRGRAEAFF.

This sequence joins TRBV5-6 and TRBJ2-2; D is undetermined. The length of the CDR3 is 13 residues. V lost 6 bases and J 5 bases, leaving 11 bases between the germline ends. Germline CDR1 reads SGHDT; CDR2 reads YYEEEE. The CDR3 protein is CASTDYETGELFF. In DNA, the CDR3 is TGTGCCAGCACCGATTACGAGACCGGGGAGCTGTTTTTT.

CDR3 in amino acids: CSAMRGQGKRWNTEAFF. In nucleotides, the CDR3 is TGCAGCGCAATGAGGGGACAGGGGAAGCGTTGGAACACTGAAGCTTTCTTT. The chain is built from TRBV29-1 and TRBJ1-1, with 10 positions matching TRBD1. Germline loops: CDR1 SQVTM, CDR2 ANQGSEA. With V trimmed by 7 bases and J by 1 base, 15 bases remained unmatched. The CDR3 is 17 amino acids.

The chain combines TRBV5-1 with TRBJ1-6; 7 positions match TRBD1. Germline V gene data show CDR1 as SGHRS and CDR2 as YFSETQ. This CDR3 is 15 amino acids long. V lost 4 bases, J lost 7 bases, and 8 bases stayed unmatched. CDR3 loop: CASSPADRSNSPLHF. Written as DNA, the CDR3 is TGCGCCAGCAGCCCGGCGGACAGGTCGAATTCACCCCTCCACTTT.

As regards this clone: At one boundary the junction diverges from the germline segment, which might be a read error. This chain connects TRBV6-5 to TRBJ1-2; D is undetermined. The CDR3 is 12 amino acids. CDR1 and CDR2 from the germline V gene are MNHEY and SVGAGI. The CDR3 DNA sequence: TGTGCCAGCAGTTACTCTGGCGGGTCCCCTCACTTC. Amino acids: CASSYSGGSPHF.

The chain has TRBV7-6 and TRBJ1-2; 7 bases are a match to TRBD1. This CDR3 has 14 amino acids. In germline, CDR1 is SGHVS, CDR2 FNYEAQ. Germline trimming cut 5 bases from V and 4 bases from J; bases unmatched to any gene: 7. The CDR3, as DNA: TGTGCCAGCAGCGCGAGACAGGGAGGCTATGGCTACACCTTC. It specifies CASSARQGGYGYTF.

The chain recombines TRBV2 with TRBJ1-2; perhaps TRBD1 as D (6 bases). The germline V and J ends were trimmed by 3 bases and 4 bases, with 12 bases remaining between them. Germline CDR1 is SNHLY and CDR2 is FYNNEI. This CDR3 region has 14 residues. The CDR3 here is CASSDQTGLYGYTF. CDR3 coding DNA: TGTGCCAGCAGTGACCAGACAGGCCTCTATGGCTACACCTTC.

The V and J genes are TRBV7-2 and TRBJ1-3; TRBD1 is a possible D gene (6 bases). V shed 5 bases and J shed 0 bases, with 14 bases lying between them. The length of the CDR3 is 16 residues. From germline, CDR1 is SGHTA and CDR2 FQGNSA. The CDR3 sequence is CASSAPQGRSGNTIYF. The CDR3 nucleotides read TGTGCCAGCAGCGCTCCACAGGGACGCTCTGGAAACACCATATATTTT.

This chain connects TRBV6-6 to TRBJ2-3, with 7 nucleotides matching TRBD1. Germline-derived CDR1 and CDR2 are MNHNY and SVGAGI (reference sequence). V lost 2 bases, J lost 5 bases, and 4 bases stayed unmatched. The CDR3 runs to 14 residues. This CDR3 is CASSYDRAEDTQYF. The CDR3 DNA follows: TGTGCCAGCAGTTACGACAGGGCAGAAGATACGCAGTATTTT.

The gene calls are TRBV10-2 and TRBJ1-2; 8 bases are a match to TRBD1. Germline CDR1 WSHSY, CDR2 SAAADI. With V trimmed by 2 bases and J by 4 bases, 6 bases remained unmatched. The CDR3 has 15 residues. The CDR3 region has the DNA TGCGCCAGCAGTGAGGGACAGGGTGTCTCCTATGGCTACACCTTC. Protein sequence: CASSEGQGVSYGYTF.

V is TRBV6-5 and J is TRBJ2-5; possible D gene TRBD2, 5 bases. The length of the CDR3 is 13 residues. Looked up from germline, CDR1 is MNHEY and CDR2 is SVGAGI. V lost 6 bases to trimming and J lost 7 bases, with 15 bases between them. The chain's CDR3 is CASSRLGVGTQYF. The CDR3 DNA follows: TGTGCCAGCAGCCGTTTGGGAGTGGGGACCCAGTACTTC.

The chain uses TRBV28 and TRBJ1-3; possibly TRBD1 for D (6 bases). The CDR3 sequence is 14 residues long. In germline, CDR1 is MDHEN, CDR2 SYDVKM. Trimming shortened V by 2 bases and J by 2 bases, and 7 bases separated the two germline ends. The CDR3 protein is CASSLAGAGNTIYF. The CDR3 nucleotides read TGTGCCAGCAGTTTAGCAGGGGCTGGAAACACCATATATTTT.

The J gene is TRBJ1-4, the V gene TRBV6-5, with 9 positions matching TRBD1. Trimming took 0 bases from V and 7 from J; bases not matched to a gene: 6. This CDR3 spans 16 amino acids. Germline loops: CDR1 MNHEY, CDR2 SVGAGI. DNA for the CDR3: TGTGCCAGCAGTTACTCGGGACAGGGTGTGAGTGAAAAACTGTTTTTT. It yields the protein CASSYSGQGVSEKLFF.

The chain carries TRBV4-1 and TRBJ1-4; maybe TRBD1 (5 bases). Trimming took off 6 bases at V and 8 bases at J, with 16 bases between the two ends. The CDR3 runs 14 residues. The germline V gene has CDR1 MGHRA and CDR2 YSYEKL. The CDR3: CASSPGRIREKLFF. CDR3 DNA sequence: TGCGCCAGCAGTCCAGGGAGGATCCGGGAAAAACTGTTTTTT.

The rearrangement uses TRBV5-1 and TRBJ2-3; possibly TRBD2 for D (6 bases). V lost 4 bases and J lost 2, with 14 bases in between. This CDR3 spans 15 amino acids. Germline CDR1 SGHRS, CDR2 YFSETQ. CDR3 nucleotides: TGCGCCAGCAGCACCCGTTTGCGGGACACAGATACGCAGTATTTT. Its translation: CASSTRLRDTDTQYF.

This chain uses TRBV29-1 with TRBJ1-2; 10 bases fit TRBD1. The CDR3 is 15 amino acids. In germline, CDR1 is SQVTM, CDR2 ANQGSEA. Losses at the gene ends were 7 bases for V and 4 bases for J; bases not matched to a gene: 12. The CDR3 here is CSGITGQGILYGYTF. CDR3 coding DNA: TGCAGCGGTATTACGGGACAGGGGATACTCTATGGCTACACCTTC.